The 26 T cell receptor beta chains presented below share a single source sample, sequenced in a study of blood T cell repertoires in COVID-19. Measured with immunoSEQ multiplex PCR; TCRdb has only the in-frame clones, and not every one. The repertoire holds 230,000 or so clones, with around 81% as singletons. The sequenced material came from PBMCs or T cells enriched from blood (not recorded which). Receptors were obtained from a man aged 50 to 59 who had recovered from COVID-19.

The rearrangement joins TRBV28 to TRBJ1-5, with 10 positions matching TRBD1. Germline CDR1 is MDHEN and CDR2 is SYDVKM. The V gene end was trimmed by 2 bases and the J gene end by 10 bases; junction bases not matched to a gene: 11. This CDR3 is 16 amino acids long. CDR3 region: CASSLPTGGPPFPQHF. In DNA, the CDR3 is TGTGCCAGCAGTTTACCGACAGGGGGCCCTCCATTTCCCCAGCATTTT.

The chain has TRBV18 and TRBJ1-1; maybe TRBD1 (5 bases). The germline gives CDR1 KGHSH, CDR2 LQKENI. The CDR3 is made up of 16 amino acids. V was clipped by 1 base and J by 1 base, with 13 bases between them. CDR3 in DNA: TGTGCCAGCTCACCACTCAGGGTCCTGTGGAACACTGAAGCTTTCTTT. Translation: CASSPLRVLWNTEAFF.

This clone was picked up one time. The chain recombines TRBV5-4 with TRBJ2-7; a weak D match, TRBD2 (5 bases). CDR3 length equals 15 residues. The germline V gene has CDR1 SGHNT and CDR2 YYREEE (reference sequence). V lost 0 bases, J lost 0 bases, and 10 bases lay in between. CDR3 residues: CASSLVRGSSYEQYF. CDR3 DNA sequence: TGTGCCAGCAGCTTGGTTCGGGGTAGCTCCTACGAGCAGTACTTC.

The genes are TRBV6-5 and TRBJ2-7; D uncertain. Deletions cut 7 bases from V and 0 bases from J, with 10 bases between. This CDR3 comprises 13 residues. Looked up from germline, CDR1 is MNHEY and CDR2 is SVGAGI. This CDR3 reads CASMAAASYEQYF. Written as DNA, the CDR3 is TGTGCCAGCATGGCGGCAGCCTCCTACGAGCAGTACTTC.

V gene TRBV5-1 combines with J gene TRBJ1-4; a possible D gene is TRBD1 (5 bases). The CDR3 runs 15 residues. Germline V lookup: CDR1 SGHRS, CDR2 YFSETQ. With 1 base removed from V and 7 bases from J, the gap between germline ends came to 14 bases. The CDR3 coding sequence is TGCGCCAGCAGCTTGTCCCAGGGTCATGGTGAAAAACTGTTTTTT. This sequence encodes CASSLSQGHGEKLFF.

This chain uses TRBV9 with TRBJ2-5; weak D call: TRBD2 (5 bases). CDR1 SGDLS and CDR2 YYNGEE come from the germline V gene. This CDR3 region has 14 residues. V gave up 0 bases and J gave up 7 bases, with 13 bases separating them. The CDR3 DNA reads TGTGCCAGCAGCGTAGCGGAGGCAGGCGGGACCCAGTACTTC. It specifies CASSVAEAGGTQYF.

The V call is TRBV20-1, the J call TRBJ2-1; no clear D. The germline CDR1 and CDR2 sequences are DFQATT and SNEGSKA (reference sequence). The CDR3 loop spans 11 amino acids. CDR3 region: CSKHQYNEQFF. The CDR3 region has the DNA TGCAGCAAACACCAATACAATGAGCAGTTCTTC.

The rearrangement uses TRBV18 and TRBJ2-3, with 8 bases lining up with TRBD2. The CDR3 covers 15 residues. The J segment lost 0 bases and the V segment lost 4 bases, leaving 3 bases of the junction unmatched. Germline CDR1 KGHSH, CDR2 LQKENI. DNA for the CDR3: TGTGCCAGCTCACGAAGCGGGAGTAGCACAGATACGCAGTATTTT. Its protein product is CASSRSGSSTDTQYF. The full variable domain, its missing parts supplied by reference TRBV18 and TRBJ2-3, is NAGVMQNPRHLVRRRGQEARLRCSPMKGHSHVYWYRQLPEEGLKFMVYLQKENIIDESGMPKERFSAEFPKEGPSILRIQQVVRGDSAAYFCASSRSGSSTDTQYFGPGTRLTVL.

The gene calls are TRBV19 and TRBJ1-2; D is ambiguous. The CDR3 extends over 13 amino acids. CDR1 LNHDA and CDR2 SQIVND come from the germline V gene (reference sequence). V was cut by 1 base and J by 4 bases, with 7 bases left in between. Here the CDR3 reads CASSIGRAYGYTF. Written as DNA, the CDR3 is TGTGCCAGTAGTATAGGCCGAGCCTATGGCTACACCTTC. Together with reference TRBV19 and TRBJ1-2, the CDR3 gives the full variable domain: DGGITQSPKYLFRKEGQNVTLSCEQNLNHDAMYWYRQDPGQGLRLIYYSQIVNDFQKGDIAEGYSVSREKKESFPLTVTSAQKNPTAFYLCASSIGRAYGYTFGSGTRLTVV.

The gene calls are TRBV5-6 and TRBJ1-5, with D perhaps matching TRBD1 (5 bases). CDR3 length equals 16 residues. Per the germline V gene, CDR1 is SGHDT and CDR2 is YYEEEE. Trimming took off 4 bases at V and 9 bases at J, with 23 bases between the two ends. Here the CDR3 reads CASSRKTDRSEGPQHF. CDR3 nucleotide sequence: TGTGCCAGCAGCCGAAAAACTGACAGATCCGAAGGGCCCCAGCATTTT.

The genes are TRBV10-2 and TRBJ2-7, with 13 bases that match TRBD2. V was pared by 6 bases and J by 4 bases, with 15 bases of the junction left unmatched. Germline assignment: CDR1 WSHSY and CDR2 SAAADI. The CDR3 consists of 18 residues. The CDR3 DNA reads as TGCGCCAGCAGGGATACTAGCGGGAGGGCCCTGGGCTTTTACGAGCAGTACTTC. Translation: CASRDTSGRALGFYEQYF.

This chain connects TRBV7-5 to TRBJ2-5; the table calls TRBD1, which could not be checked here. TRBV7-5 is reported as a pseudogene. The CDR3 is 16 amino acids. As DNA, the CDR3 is TGTGCCAGAAGCTTTGGGACAGATAAAATTCAAGAGACCCAGTACTTC. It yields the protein CARSFGTDKIQETQYF.

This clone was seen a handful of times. The DNA for the CDR3 is TGCGCCAGCAGCTTCGAACAGGGGTCCACTGAAGCTTTCTTT. Amino acid sequence: CASSFEQGSTEAFF. The chain uses TRBV5-1 and TRBJ1-1; 7 bases agree with TRBD1. The V gene end was trimmed by 2 bases and the J gene end by 4 bases; junction bases not matched to a gene: 5. The germline V gene has CDR1 SGHRS and CDR2 YFSETQ. This CDR3 has 14 amino acids.

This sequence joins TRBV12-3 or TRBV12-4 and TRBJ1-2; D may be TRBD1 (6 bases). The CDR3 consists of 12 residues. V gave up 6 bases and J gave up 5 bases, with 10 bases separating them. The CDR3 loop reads CASREGGYGYTF. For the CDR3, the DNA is TGTGCCAGCAGGGAGGGGGGGTATGGCTACACCTTC.

The CDR3 here is CASSFLTGTGDNSPLHF. CDR3 in DNA: TGTGCCAGCAGTTTCCTAACCGGGACAGGCGATAATTCACCCCTCCACTTT. J is TRBJ1-6 and V is TRBV27; 8 positions match TRBD1. The V gene end was trimmed by 3 bases and the J gene end by 5 bases; junction bases not matched to a gene: 9. Looked up from germline, CDR1 is MNHEY and CDR2 is SMNVEV (reference sequence). The CDR3 covers 17 residues.

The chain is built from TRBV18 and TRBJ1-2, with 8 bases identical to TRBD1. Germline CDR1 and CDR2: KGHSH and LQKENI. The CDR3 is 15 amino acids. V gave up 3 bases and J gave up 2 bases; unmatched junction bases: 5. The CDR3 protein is CASSPGDRKNYGYTF. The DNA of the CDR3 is TGTGCCAGCTCACCGGGGGACAGGAAAAACTATGGCTACACCTTC.

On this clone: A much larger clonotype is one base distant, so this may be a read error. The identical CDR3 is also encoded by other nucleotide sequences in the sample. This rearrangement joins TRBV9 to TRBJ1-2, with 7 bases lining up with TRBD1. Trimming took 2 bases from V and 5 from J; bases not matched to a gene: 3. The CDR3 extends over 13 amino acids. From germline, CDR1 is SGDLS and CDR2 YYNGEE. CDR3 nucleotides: TGTGCCAGCAGCGTGGGACAGAGTTATGGCTACACCTTC. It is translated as CASSVGQSYGYTF.

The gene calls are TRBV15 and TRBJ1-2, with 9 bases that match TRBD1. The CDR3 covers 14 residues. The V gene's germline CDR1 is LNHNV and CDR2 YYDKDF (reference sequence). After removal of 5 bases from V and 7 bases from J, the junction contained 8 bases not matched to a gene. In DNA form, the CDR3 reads TGTGCCACCAGCTTTTCACAGGGGGCTAGTGGCTACACCTTC. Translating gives CATSFSQGASGYTF.

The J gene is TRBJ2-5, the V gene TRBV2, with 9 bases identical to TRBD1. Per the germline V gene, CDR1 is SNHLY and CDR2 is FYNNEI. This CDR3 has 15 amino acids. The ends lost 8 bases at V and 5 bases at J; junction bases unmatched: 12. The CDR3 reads CASPPSGTGRETQYF. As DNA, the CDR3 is TGTGCCAGCCCTCCATCCGGGACAGGGAGGGAGACCCAGTACTTC.

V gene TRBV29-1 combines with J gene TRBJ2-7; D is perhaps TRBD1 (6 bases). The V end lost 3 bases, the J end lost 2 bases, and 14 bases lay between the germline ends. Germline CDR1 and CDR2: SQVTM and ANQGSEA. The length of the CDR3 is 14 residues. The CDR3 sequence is CSVEGKTGPYEQYF. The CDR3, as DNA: TGCAGCGTTGAGGGGAAGACAGGCCCCTACGAGCAGTACTTC.

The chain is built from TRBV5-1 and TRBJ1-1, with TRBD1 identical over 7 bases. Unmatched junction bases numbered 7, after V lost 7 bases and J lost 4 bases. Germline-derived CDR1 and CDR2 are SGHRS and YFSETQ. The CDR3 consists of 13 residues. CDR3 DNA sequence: TGCGCCAGCGGAGAGGGGGCGCGCACTGAAGCTTTCTTT. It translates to CASGEGARTEAFF.

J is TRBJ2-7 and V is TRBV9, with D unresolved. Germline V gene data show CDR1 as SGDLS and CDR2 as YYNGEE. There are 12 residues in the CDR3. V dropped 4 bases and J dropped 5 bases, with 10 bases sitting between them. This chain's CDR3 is CASSPNLNEQYF. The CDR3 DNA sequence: TGTGCCAGCAGCCCTAACCTGAACGAGCAGTACTTC.

Here the CDR3 reads CASAPGQGGPNTEAFF. The CDR3 DNA follows: TGCGCCAGCGCTCCCGGGCAGGGCGGCCCAAACACTGAAGCTTTCTTT. The V call is TRBV5-1, the J call TRBJ1-1; the D gene is possibly TRBD1 (5 bases). Germline V gene lookup returns CDR1 SGHRS and CDR2 YFSETQ. V lost 7 bases and J lost 2, with 21 bases in between. This CDR3 has 16 amino acids.

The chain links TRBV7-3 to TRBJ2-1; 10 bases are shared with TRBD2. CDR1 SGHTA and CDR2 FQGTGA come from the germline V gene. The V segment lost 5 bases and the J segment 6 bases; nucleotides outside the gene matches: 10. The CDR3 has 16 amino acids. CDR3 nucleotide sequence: TGTGCCAGCAGCCTCTCTCATAGCGGGGGGATCAATGAGCAGTTCTTC. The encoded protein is CASSLSHSGGINEQFF.

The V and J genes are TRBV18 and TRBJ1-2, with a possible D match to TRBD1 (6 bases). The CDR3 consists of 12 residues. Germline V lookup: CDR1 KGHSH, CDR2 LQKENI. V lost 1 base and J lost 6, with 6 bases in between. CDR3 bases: TGTGCCAGCTCACCACAGGGGGATGGCTACACCTTC. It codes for CASSPQGDGYTF.

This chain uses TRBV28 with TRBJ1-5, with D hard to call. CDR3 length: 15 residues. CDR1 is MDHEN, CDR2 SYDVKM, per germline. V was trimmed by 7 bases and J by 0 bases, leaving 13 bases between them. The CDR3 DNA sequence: TGTGCCAGCATCGCACGAGGGCATAGCAATCAGCCCCAGCATTTT. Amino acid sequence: CASIARGHSNQPQHF.